This T cell receptor beta chain is from a study of blood T cell repertoires in COVID-19. For the study at large: Sources were T cells, B-cell-depleted T cells, or PBMCs; the material itself was cDNA or gDNA.

The method was immunoSEQ multiplex PCR; TCRdb's version includes in-frame clones alone and lacks a portion of them. The sample has roughly 250,000 clones; about 88% are singletons. Germline assignment: CDR1 GTSNPN and CDR2 SVGIG (reference sequence). Trimming removed 3 bases at V and 8 bases at J, with 11 bases between. This CDR3 has 12 residues. The sequence was collected from a middle-aged man with acute or convalescent COVID-19. The source material was peripheral blood. The chain couples TRBV30 to TRBJ2-4, with D uncertain. CDR3 in amino acids: CAWRPHEDIQYF. Written as DNA, the CDR3 is TGTGCCTGGAGGCCCCACGAGGACATTCAGTACTTC.